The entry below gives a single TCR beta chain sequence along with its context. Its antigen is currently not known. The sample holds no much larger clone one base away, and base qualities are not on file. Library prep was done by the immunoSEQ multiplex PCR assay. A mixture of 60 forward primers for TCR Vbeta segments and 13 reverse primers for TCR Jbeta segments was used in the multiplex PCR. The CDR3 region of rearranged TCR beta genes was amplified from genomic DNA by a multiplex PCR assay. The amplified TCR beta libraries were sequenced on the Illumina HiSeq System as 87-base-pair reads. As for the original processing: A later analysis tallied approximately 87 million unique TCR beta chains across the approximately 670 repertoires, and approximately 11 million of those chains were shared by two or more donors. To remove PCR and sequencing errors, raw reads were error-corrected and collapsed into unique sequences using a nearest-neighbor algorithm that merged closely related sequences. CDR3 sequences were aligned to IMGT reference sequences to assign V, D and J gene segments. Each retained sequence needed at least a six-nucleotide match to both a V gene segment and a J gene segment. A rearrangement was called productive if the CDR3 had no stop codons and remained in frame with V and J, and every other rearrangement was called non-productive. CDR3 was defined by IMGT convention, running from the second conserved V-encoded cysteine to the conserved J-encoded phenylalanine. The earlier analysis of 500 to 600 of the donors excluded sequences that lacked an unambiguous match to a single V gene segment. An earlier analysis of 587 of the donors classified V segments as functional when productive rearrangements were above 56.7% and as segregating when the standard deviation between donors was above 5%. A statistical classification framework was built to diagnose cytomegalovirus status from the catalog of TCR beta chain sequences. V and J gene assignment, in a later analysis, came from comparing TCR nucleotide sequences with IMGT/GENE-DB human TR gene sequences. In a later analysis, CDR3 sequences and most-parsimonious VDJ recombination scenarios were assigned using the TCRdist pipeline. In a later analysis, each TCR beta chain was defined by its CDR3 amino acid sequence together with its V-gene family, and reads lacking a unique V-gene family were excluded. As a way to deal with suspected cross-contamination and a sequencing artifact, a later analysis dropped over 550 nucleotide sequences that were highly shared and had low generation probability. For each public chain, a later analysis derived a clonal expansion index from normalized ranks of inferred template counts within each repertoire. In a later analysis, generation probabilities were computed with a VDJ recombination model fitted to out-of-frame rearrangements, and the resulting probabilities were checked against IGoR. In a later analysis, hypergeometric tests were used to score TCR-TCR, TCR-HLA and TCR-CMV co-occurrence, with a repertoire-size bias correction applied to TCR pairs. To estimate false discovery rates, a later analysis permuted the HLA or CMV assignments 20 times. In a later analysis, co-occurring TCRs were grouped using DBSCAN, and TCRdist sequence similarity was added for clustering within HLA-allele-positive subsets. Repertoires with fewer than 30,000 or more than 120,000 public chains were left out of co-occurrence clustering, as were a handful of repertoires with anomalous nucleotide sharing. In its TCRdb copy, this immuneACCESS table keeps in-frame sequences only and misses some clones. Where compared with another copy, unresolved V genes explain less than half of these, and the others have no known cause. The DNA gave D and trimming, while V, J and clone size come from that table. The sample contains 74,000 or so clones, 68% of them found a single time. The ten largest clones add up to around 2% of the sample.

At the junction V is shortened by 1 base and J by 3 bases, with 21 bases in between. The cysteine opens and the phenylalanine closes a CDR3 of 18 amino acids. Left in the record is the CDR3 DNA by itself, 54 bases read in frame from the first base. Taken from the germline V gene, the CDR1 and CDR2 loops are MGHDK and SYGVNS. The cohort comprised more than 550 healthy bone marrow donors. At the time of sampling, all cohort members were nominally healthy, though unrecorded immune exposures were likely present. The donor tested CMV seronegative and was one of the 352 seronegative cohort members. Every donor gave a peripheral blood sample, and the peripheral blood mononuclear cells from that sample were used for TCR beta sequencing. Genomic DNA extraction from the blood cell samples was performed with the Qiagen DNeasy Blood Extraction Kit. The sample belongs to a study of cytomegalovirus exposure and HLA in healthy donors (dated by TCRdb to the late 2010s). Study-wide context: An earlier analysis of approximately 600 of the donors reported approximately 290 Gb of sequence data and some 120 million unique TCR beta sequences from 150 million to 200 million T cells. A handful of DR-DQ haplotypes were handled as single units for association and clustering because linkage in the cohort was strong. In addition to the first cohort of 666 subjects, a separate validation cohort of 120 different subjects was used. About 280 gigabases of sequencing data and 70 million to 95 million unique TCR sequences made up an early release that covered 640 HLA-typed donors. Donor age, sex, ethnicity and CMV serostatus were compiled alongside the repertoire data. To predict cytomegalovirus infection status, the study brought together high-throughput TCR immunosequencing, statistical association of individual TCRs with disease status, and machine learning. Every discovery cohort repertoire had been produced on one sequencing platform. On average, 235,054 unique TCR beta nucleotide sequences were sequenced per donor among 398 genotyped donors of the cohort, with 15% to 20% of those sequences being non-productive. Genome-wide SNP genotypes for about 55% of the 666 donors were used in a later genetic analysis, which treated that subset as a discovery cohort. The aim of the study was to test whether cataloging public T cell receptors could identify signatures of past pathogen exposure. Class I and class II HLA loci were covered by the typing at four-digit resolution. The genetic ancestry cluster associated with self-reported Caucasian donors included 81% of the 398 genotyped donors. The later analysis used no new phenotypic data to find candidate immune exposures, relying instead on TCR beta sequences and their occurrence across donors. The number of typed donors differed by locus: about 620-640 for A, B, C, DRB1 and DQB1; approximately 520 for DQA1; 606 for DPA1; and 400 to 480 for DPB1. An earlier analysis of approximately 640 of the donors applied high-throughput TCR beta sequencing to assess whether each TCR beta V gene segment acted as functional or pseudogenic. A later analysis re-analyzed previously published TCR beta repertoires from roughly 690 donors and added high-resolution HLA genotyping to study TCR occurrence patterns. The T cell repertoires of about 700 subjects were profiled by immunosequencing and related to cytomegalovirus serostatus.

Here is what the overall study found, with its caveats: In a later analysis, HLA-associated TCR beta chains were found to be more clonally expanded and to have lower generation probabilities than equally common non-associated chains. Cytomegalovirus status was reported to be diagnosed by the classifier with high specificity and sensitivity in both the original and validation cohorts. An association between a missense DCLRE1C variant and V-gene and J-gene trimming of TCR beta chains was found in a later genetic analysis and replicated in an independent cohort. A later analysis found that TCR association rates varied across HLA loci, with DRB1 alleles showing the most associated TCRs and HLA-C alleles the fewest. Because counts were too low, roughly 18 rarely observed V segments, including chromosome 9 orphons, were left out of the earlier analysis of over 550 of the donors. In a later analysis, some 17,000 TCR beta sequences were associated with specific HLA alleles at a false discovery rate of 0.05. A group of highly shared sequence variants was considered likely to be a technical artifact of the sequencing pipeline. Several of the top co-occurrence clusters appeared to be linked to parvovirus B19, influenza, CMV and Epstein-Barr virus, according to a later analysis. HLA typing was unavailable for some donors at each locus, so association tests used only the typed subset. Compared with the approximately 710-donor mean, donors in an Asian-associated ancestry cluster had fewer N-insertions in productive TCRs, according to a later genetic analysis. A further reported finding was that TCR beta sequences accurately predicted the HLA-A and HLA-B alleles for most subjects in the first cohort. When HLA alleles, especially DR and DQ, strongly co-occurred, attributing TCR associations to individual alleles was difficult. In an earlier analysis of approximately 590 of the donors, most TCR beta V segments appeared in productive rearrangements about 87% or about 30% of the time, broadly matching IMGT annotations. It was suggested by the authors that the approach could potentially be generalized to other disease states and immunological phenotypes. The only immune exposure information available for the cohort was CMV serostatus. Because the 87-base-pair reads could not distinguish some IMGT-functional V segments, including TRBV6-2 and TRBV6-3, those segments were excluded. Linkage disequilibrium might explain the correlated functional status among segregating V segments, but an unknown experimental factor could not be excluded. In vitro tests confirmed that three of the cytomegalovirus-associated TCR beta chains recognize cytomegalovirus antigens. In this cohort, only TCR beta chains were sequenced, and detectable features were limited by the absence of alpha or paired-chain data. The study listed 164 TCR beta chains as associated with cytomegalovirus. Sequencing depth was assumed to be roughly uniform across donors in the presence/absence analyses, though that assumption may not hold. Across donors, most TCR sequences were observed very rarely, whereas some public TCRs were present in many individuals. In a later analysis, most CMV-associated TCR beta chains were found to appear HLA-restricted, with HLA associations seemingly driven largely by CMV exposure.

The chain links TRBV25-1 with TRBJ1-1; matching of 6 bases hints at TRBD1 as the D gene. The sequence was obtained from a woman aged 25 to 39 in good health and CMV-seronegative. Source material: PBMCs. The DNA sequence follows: TGTGCCAGCAGTGAATGGTCCGGGACATTAGAGATGGACACTGAAGCTTTCTTT. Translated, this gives CASSEWSGTLEMDTEAFF.